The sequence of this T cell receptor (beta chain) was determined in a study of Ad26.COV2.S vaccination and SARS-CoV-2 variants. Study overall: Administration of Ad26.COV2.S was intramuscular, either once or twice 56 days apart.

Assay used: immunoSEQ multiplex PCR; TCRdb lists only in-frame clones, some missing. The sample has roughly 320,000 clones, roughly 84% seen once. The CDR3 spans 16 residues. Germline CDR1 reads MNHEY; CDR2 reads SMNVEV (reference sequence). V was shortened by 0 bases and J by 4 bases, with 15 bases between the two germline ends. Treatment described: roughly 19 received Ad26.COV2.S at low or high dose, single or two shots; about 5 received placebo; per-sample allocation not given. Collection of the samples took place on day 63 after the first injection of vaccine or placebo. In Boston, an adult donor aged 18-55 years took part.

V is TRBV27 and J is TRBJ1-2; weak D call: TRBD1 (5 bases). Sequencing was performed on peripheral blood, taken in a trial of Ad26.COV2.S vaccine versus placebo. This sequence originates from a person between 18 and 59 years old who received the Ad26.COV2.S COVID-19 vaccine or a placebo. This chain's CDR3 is CASSLSRDGGVYGYTF. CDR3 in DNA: TGTGCCAGCAGTTTATCCAGGGATGGAGGGGTCTATGGCTACACCTTC.